These 4 T cell receptor beta chains came from one sample sequenced in a study of cytomegalovirus exposure and HLA in healthy donors. This PCR relied on a set of 60 Vbeta primers and 13 Jbeta primers. Assay used: immunoSEQ multiplex PCR; TCRdb lists only in-frame clones, some missing. The table records around 140,000 clones, approximately 84% of them present only once. Source material: PBMCs. Receptors were obtained from an older woman in good health and CMV-seropositive.

The rearrangement joins TRBV15 to TRBJ2-7, with 9 bases that match TRBD1. The CDR3 loop spans 15 amino acids. Germline V gene sequence: CDR1 LNHNV, CDR2 YYDKDF (reference sequence). Unmatched junction bases numbered 9, after V lost 3 bases and J lost 6 bases. This chain's CDR3 is CATSSRGTGFVEQYF. For the CDR3, the DNA is TGTGCCACCAGCAGCCGTGGGACAGGGTTTGTCGAGCAGTACTTC.

The chain recombines TRBV9 with TRBJ2-3, with D perhaps TRBD1 (5 bases). V was cut by 0 bases and J by 4 bases, with 6 bases left in between. The CDR3 covers 13 residues. Germline V gene sequence: CDR1 SGDLS, CDR2 YYNGEE. In DNA, the CDR3 is TGTGCCAGCAGCGTAGTAGGGGCAGATACGCAGTATTTT. The encoded protein is CASSVVGADTQYF.

This clone was picked up one time. The V gene is TRBV2, the J gene TRBJ1-2; 8 positions agree with TRBD1. The germline gives CDR1 SNHLY, CDR2 FYNNEI. Losses at the gene ends were 6 bases for V and 3 bases for J; bases not matched to a gene: 6. The CDR3 is 14 residues long. In nucleotides, the CDR3 is TGTGCCAGCAGCGAGACAGGGGAGGACTATGGCTACACCTTC. It yields the protein CASSETGEDYGYTF.

The rearrangement uses TRBV5-1 and TRBJ2-2; 8 nucleotides align to TRBD2. This CDR3 has 16 residues. Germline-derived CDR1 and CDR2 are SGHRS and YFSETQ. J lost 0 bases, V lost 2 bases, and 3 bases had no gene match. In DNA form, the CDR3 reads TGCGCCAGCAGCTTCGCGGGAGGAACGAACACCGGGGAGCTGTTTTTT. Encoded protein: CASSFAGGTNTGELFF.